Sequencing of this T cell receptor beta chain was carried out in a study of T cells in Graves' hyperthyroidism and ophthalmopathy. Amplification yielded TCR beta CDR3 regions, with RNA transcripts as the source. Researchers ran a first-round RT-PCR on the TCR CDR3 using the HTBI primer set. TCRdb reanalysed the multiplex PCR reads using MiXCR and keeps one entry per CDR3 protein. The sample consists of about 96,000 distinct CDR3 sequences, about 51% of them appearing once. Trimming took off 6 bases at V and 4 bases at J, with 18 bases between the two ends. Germline V CDR1 and CDR2: DFQATT, SNEGSKA (reference sequence). The CDR3 has 14 amino acids.

Material for sequencing was blood. V and J are TRBV20-1 and TRBJ1-1; a weak D match, TRBD1 (6 bases). The clonotype originates from a woman between 40 and 50 years old with Graves' hyperthyroidism. CDR3 sequence: CSARTGLGITEAFF. CDR3 bases: TGCAGTGCAAGAACAGGGTTAGGGATCACTGAAGCTTTCTTT.